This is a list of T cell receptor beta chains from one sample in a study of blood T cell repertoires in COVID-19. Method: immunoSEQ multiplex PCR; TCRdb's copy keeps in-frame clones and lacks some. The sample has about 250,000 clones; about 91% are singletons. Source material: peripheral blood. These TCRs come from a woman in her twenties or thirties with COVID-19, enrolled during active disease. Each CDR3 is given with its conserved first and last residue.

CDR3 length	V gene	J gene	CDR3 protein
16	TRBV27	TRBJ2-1	CASSYISRDSYNEQFF
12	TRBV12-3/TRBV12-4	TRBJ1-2	CASSLGQAGYTF
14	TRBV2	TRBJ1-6	CASSDREGNSPLHF
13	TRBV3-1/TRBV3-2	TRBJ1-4	CASSQNRGGKLFF
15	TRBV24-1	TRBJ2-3	CATSVVRQGVDTQYF
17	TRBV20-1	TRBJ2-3	CSASTWGGTGQVDTQYF
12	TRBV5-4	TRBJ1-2	CASSLAREGYTF
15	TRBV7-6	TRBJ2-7	CASSLGFGVPYEQYF
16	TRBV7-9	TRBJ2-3	CASSPGTGIVTDTQYF
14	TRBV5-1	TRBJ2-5	CASSLSTSSETQYF
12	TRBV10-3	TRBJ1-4	CAISEPREKLFF
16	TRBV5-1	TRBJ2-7	CASSTFGGGHSYEQYF
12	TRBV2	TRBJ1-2	CASSEQGYGYTF